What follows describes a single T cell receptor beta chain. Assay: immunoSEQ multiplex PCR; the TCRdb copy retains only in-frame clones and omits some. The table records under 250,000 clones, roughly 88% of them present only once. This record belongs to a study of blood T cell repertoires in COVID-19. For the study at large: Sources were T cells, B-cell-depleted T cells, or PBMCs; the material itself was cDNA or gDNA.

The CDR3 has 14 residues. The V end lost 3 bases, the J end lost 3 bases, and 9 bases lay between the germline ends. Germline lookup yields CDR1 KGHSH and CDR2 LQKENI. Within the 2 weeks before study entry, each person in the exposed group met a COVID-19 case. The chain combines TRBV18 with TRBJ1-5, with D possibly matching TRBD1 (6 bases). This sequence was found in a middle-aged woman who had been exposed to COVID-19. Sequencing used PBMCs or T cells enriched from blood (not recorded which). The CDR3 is CASSPGQINQPQHF. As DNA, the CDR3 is TGTGCCAGCTCACCTGGACAGATCAATCAGCCCCAGCATTTT.